This T cell receptor (beta chain) comes out of a study of T cells after yellow fever vaccination (dated by TCRdb to about 2019). A note on the overall study: The SMART-Seq v4 Ultra Low Input RNA kit was used to prepare libraries from fractions with low cell numbers. To follow T-cell clones before and after both primary and booster YFV17D yellow fever vaccination, bulk TCR alpha and beta repertoires underwent longitudinal sequencing. Blood was collected at multiple timepoints before and after primary and secondary immunization, and bulk PBMC replicates and cell subsets were isolated. Two healthy male donors, one aged 18 to 29 and one aged 30 to 39 years, were included in the cohort. The research as a whole found: A small fraction of clonotypes showed up in both the CD4 and CD8 compartments, probably as a result of convergent recombination. FACS-sorted repertoires could contain abundant contaminating clonotypes from the bulk population, so computational filtering was required. Because the study included only two donors, the extent to which the findings can be generalized is limited. After the booster, most clones that had expanded after primary vaccination were detected again (around 95% of CD4 and around nine tenths of CD8), suggesting broad maintenance of memory. Compared with the primary T-cell response, the secondary T-cell response was faster but weaker, reaching its peak on day 5 rather than on day 15.

A remark on this clonotype: Its antigen is unknown. Per-nucleotide qualities are absent, and no much larger clonotype sits a single base away.

CDR1 and CDR2 were assigned from the germline V gene (reference sequence) as SGHNT and YYREEE. The V end gives up 3 bases and the J end 3 bases, leaving 10 bases in the junction not matched to a gene. Including cysteine and phenylalanine, the CDR3 has 18 amino acids. Only the CDR3 DNA stays, 54 bases, in frame from base 1. The label giving this sample's treatment or condition can be read as: live attenuated yellow fever vaccine strain. At each blood-draw timepoint, two biological replicates of bulk PBMCs were obtained. A standard Ficoll-Paque protocol was used to isolate PBMCs from peripheral blood. TriZol was used to extract RNA from bulk PBMCs, CD4 and CD8 fractions, and dextramer-positive and dextramer-negative fractions. Synthesis of TCR cDNA relied on 5'RACE template switching, a step that introduced a universal primer site along with unique molecular identifiers. Priming of cDNA synthesis was performed from both the TCR alpha and TCR beta constant segments. Libraries were amplified in two PCR steps, with sample barcodes and sequencing adapters added in the second step. Sequencing of libraries was performed on Illumina HiSeq 2500 (2x100 bp) or NovaSeq (2x150 bp). In the source study's methods: MIGEC was used to demultiplex reads and collapse the reads into UMI consensus sequences, and MiXCR was used for V(D)J alignment. Vaccine-responding clonotypes were identified with edgeR using replicate PBMC samples, with FDR below 0.01 and a log2 fold change above 5 up to day 15 being required. Each bulk clonotype was labeled CD4 or CD8 based on which sequenced repertoire, CD4 or CD8, contained the clonotype at higher abundance. The public reads were reanalyzed by TCRdb: fastp trimming at Q25, MiXCR alignment, in-frame beta chains only. Rows are combined by CDR3 protein, so each entry shows the most common genes and DNA. The V and J calls were not made by the authors but by TCRdb's processing. The sample data list about 300,000 distinct CDR3 sequences, and around 6.8% of these were observed just once. Of the sample, 15% to 20% falls within the top ten clones.

The V and J genes are TRBV5-4 and TRBJ2-6, with 9 junctional bases fitting TRBD1. This receptor was taken from a man between 18 and 35 years old who received the YFV17D yellow fever vaccine. The material was PBMCs, obtained around 45 days after the first yellow fever vaccination. The DNA reads as follows: TGTGCCAGCAGCTCCACCACAGGGGGCGCTTTTGGGGCCAACGTCCTGACTTTC. Its translation is CASSSTTGGAFGANVLTF.